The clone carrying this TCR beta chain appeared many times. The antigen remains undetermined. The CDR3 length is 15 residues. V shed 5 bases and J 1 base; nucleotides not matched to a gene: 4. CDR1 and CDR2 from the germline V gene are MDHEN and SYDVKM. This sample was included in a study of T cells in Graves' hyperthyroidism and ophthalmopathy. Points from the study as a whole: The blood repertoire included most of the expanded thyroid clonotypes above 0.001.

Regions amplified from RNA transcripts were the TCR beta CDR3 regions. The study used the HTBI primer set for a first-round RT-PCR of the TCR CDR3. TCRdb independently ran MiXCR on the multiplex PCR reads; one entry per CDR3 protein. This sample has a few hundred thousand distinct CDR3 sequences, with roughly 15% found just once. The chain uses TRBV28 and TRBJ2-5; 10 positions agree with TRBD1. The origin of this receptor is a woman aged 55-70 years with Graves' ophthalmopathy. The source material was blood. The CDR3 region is CASSRRTGGQETQYF. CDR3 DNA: TGTGCCAGCAGTAGAAGGACAGGGGGCCAAGAGACCCAGTACTTC.